This TCR beta chain was obtained from a study of CD8+CD57+ T cells in acquired aplastic anemia. Study-level information: Roughly 3 ug was the average amount of DNA from sorted CD4+ and CD8+ cells.

The V segment lost 8 bases and the J segment 6 bases; nucleotides outside the gene matches: 8. The CDR3 totals 14 residues. CDR1 and CDR2 (germline): SQVTM, ANQGSEA. In its sample, this clonotype was seen a few times. An expansion of CD8+CD57+ cells by flow cytometry had been shown in patients chosen for sequencing. Patients uniformly had severe acquired aplastic anemia. For CDR3 and TCR beta VDJ profiling, genomic DNA was the template used. TCRdb recomputed calls from the reads with MiXCR, one row per CDR3 protein. The sample has roughly 170,000 distinct CDR3 sequences, 48% seen once; the top ten hold roughly 13%.

The receptor's source is a human donor with aplastic anemia. The chain links TRBV29-1 to TRBJ2-3; 13 nucleotides agree with TRBD2. Sequenced input: sorted CD4+, CD8+, or CD8+CD57+ T cells (not recorded which) from PBMCs. The CDR3 DNA follows: TGCAGCTCCAGCACTAGCGGGGGGGCGGATACGCAGTATTTT. It is translated as CSSSTSGGADTQYF.